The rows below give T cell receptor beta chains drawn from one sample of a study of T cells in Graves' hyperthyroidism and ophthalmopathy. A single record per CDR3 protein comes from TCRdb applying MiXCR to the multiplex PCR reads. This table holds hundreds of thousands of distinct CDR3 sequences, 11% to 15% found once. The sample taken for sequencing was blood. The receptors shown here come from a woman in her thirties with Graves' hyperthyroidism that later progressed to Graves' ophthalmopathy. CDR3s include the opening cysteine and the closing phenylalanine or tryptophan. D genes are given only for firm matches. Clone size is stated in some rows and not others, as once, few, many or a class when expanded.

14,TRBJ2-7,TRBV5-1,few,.,CASSLIPYDYEQYF
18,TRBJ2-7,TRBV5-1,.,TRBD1,CASSRDRPNILLTYEQYF
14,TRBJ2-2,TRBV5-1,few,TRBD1,CASGQDQYTGELFF
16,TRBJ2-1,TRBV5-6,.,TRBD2,CASSSLAGGPQNEQFF
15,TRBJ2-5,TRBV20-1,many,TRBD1,CSARGGQGFKETQYF
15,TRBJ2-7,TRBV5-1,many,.,CASSSQGGSSYEQYF
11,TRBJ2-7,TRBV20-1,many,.,CSVTGSYEQYF
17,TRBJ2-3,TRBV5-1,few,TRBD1,CASSSWSGQGATDTQYF
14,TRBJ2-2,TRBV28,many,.,CASSFMGYTGELFF
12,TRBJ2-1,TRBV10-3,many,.,CATRAVGNEQFF
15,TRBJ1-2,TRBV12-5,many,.,CASGPGTGAEYGYTF
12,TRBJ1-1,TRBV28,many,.,CASSQQDTEAFF
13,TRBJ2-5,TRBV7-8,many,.,CASSLVWSETQYF
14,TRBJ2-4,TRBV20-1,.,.,CSARDRGSLYIQYF
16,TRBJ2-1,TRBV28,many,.,CASSFWAGSSYNEQFF
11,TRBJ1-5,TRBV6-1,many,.,CASTDNQPQHF
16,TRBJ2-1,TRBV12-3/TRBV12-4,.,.,CASSLYGGGGGNEQFF
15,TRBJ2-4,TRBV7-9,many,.,CASSPTPNPLFIQYF
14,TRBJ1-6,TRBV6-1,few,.,CASSSLIGGSPLHF
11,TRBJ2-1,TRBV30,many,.,CAWSWSSWQFF
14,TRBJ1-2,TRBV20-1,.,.,CSAAFSGLGYGYTF
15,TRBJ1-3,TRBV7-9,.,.,CASSPDRTSGNTIYF
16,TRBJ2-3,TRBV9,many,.,CASSVGLAVSTDTQYF
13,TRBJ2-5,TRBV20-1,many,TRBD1,CSAMGQAKETQYF
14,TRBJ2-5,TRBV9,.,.,CASSVDGSAETQYF
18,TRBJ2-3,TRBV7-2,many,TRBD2,CASSLRGLAGVSTDTQYF
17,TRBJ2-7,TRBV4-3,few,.,CASSQVYDISPSYEQYF
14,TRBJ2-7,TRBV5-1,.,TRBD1,CASSLADRDREQYF
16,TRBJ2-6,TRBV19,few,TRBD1,CASSRSTGSGANVLTF
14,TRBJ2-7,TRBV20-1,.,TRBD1,CSVKLTGRSHEQYF
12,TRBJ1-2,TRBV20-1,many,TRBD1,CSARVPGGGYTF
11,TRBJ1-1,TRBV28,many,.,CASSFVGAAFF
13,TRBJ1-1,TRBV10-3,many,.,CAISRDMNTEAFF
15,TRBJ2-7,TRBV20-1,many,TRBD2,CSARGTSGRYNEQYF
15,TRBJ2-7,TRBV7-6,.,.,CASSVERLTFYEQYF
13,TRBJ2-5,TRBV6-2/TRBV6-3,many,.,CASSIGLGETQYF
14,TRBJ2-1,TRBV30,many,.,CAWSWRDTYNEQFF
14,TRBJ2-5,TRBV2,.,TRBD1,CASSEGQGSETQYF
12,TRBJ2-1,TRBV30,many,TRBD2,CAWREREVKQFF
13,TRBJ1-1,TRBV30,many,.,CAWSTGLPTEAFF
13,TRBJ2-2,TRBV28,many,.,CASSLEDTGELFF
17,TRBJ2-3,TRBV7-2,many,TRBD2,CASSRQRGGSSTDTQYF
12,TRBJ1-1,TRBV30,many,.,CAWSVRGAEAFF
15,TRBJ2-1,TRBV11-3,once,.,CASRLLRDSYNEQFF
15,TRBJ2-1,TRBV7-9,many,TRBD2,CASSTSSGSASEQFF
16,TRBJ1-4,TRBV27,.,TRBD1,CASSLMAGTGVAKLFF
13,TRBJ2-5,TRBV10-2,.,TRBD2,CASGLAGEETQYF
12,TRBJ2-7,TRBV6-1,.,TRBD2,CASRLAEYEQYF
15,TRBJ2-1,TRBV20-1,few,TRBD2,CSARVAGGPNNEQFF
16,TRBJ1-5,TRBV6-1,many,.,CASSTRGGQSNQPQHF
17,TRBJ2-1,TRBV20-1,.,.,CSARDPEAGPRYNEQFF
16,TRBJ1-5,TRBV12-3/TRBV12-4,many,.,CASSFNGDGTNQPQHF
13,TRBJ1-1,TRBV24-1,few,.,CATRGASDTEAFF
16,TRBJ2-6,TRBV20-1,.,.,CSARPKDSSGANVLTF
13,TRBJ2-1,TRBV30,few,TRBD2,CAGTSGIYNEQFF
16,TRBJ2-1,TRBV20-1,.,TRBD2,CSARLASGSSYNEQFF
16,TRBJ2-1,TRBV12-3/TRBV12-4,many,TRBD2,CASSHGLAGVSNEQFF
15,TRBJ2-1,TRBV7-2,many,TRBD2,CASSSRTSGGGGQFF
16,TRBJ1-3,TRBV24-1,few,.,CATSERTADSGNTIYF